Following are 18 T cell receptor beta chains from one sample sequenced in a study of T cells after yellow fever vaccination (dated by TCRdb to 2018 to 2020). To prepare the library, 5' RACE was applied. This sample was sequenced with an Illumina HiSeq 2500. TCRdb ran its own pipeline on the public reads, namely fastp trimming at Q25 and MiXCR clone calling, and kept in-frame beta chains. Each CDR3 protein gets just one entry, which takes the most common genes and DNA from the rows behind it. This sample lists 250,000 or so distinct CDR3 sequences; 6.9% were detected once. The ten largest account for around 0.9% of the sample. The label giving this sample's treatment or condition can be read as: live attenuated yellow fever vaccine strain. The sequencing here drew on CD4+ T cells sorted from PBMCs, taken 15 days after the yellow fever booster vaccination. Source of these receptors: a man between 25 and 39 years old who received the YFV17D yellow fever vaccine.

The J gene is TRBJ2-3, the V gene TRBV6-5; D is possibly TRBD1 (5 bases). CDR1 is MNHEY and CDR2 is SVGAGI in the germline V gene. The germline V and J ends were trimmed by 0 bases and 3 bases, with 13 bases remaining between them. This CDR3 contains 16 residues. DNA of the CDR3: TGTGCCAGCAGTTACTCTCAGGGAATAGGTACAGATACGCAGTATTTT. Protein product: CASSYSQGIGTDTQYF.

This chain connects TRBV20-1 to TRBJ2-1; 11 bases match TRBD2. The CDR3 loop spans 15 amino acids. CDR1 is DFQATT and CDR2 is SNEGSKA in the germline V gene (reference sequence). J was trimmed by 7 bases and V by 6 bases; bases with no gene match: 11. This chain's CDR3 is CSAGTSGSVANEQFF. CDR3 sequence (DNA): TGCAGTGCGGGAACTAGCGGGAGTGTCGCGAATGAGCAGTTCTTC.

Only a few counts were recorded for this clonotype. V and J are TRBV12-3 or TRBV12-4 and TRBJ2-7; 14 bases are a match to TRBD2. This CDR3 comprises 16 residues. Unmatched junction bases numbered 8, after V lost 6 bases and J lost 4 bases. The CDR3 loop reads CASSPRLAGGVYEQYF. CDR3 nucleotides: TGTGCCAGCAGCCCTAGACTAGCGGGAGGGGTTTACGAGCAGTACTTC.

At least ten counts were recorded for this clonotype. The chain uses TRBV7-9 and TRBJ1-4, with TRBD1 as a possible D gene (6 bases). Germline loops: CDR1 SEHNR, CDR2 FQNEAQ (reference sequence). The V and J ends lost 6 bases and 8 bases respectively, with 10 bases between them. There are 12 residues in the CDR3. The CDR3 spells CASRTGREKLFF. Written as DNA, the CDR3 is TGTGCCAGCAGGACAGGACGGGAAAAACTGTTTTTT.

This clonotype occurred a few times. The chain couples TRBV14 to TRBJ2-4; D may correspond to TRBD1 or TRBD2 (6 bases each). Per the germline V gene, CDR1 is SGHDN and CDR2 is FVKESK. With 3 bases removed from V and 5 bases from J, the gap between germline ends came to 8 bases. This CDR3 region has 13 residues. CDR3: CASSQGGQNIQYF. Here the CDR3 DNA reads TGTGCCAGCAGCCAGGGGGGCCAAAACATTCAGTACTTC.

The DNA for the CDR3 is TGTGCCAGCAGACCGGGACAAAATGAAAAACTGTTTTTT. Protein: CASRPGQNEKLFF. The chain couples TRBV27 to TRBJ1-4; the D gene is possibly TRBD1 (6 bases). Germline CDR1 is MNHEY and CDR2 is SMNVEV (reference sequence). There are 13 residues in the CDR3. Trimming removed 6 bases at V and 5 bases at J, with 10 bases between.

This clonotype occurred a few times. This chain uses TRBV20-1 with TRBJ1-2; D is unresolved. The V end lost 0 bases, the J end lost 7 bases, and 15 bases lay between the germline ends. Germline CDR1 DFQATT, CDR2 SNEGSKA (reference sequence). CDR3 length equals 14 residues. The CDR3 here is CSARDEGGSVGYTF. CDR3 nucleotides: TGCAGTGCTAGAGATGAAGGAGGGTCCGTTGGCTACACCTTC.

This chain connects TRBV4-1 to TRBJ2-3, with 10 bases that match TRBD2. V was clipped by 0 bases and J by 0 bases; unmatched bases: 15. The CDR3 consists of 21 residues. Germline V gene sequence: CDR1 MGHRA, CDR2 YSYEKL. This CDR3 reads CASSQDLGLADIFLSTDTQYF. DNA for the CDR3: TGCGCCAGCAGCCAAGATCTAGGACTAGCGGATATTTTTTTAAGCACAGATACGCAGTATTTT.

At least ten counts were recorded for this clonotype. The chain couples TRBV19 to TRBJ2-2; a weak D match, TRBD1 (5 bases). The CDR3 consists of 15 residues. V dropped 8 bases and J dropped 2 bases, with 15 bases sitting between them. Germline CDR1 LNHDA, CDR2 SQIVND (reference sequence). The CDR3 bases are TGTGCCAGTGCATACCGGACACCTAACACCGGGGAGCTGTTTTTT. Residues: CASAYRTPNTGELFF. The entire variable domain, with the rest obtained from reference TRBV19 and TRBJ2-2, is as follows: DGGITQSPKYLFRKEGQNVTLSCEQNLNHDAMYWYRQDPGQGLRLIYYSQIVNDFQKGDIAEGYSVSREKKESFPLTVTSAQKNPTAFYLCASAYRTPNTGELFFGEGSRLTVL.

This clonotype has more than one count but fewer than ten. CDR3 sequence: CASSLLSTAGRHHEQYF. Here the CDR3 DNA reads TGTGCCAGCAGCTTGTTATCGACAGCTGGTCGACACCACGAGCAGTACTTC. This chain joins TRBV7-9 and TRBJ2-7; D is possibly TRBD1 (5 bases). V lost 3 bases, J lost 5 bases, and 23 bases lay in between. The CDR3 is 17 residues long. The germline V gene has CDR1 SEHNR and CDR2 FQNEAQ (reference sequence).

The chain carries TRBV7-2 and TRBJ1-1; TRBD1 agrees at 10 bases. Trimming took 5 bases from V and 6 from J; bases not matched to a gene: 9. The germline V gene encodes CDR1 SGHTA and CDR2 FQGNSA. The CDR3 consists of 15 residues. This CDR3 is CASSPPTGGASEAFF. The DNA for the CDR3 is TGTGCCAGCAGCCCTCCGACAGGGGGCGCCTCTGAAGCTTTCTTT.

This clonotype occurred a few times. The chain recombines TRBV5-1 with TRBJ2-2; a weak D match, TRBD2 (5 bases). The CDR3 is made up of 15 amino acids. CDR1 and CDR2 (germline): SGHRS, YFSETQ. V lost 4 bases and J lost 0, with 10 bases in between. In DNA, the CDR3 is TGCGCCAGCAGCGGGCGGACTTCGAACACCGGGGAGCTGTTTTTT. Translation: CASSGRTSNTGELFF.

This clonotype was observed a handful of times. The rearrangement uses TRBV7-9 and TRBJ1-5, with D unclear. The CDR3 extends over 14 amino acids. Germline V gene data show CDR1 as SEHNR and CDR2 as FQNEAQ (reference sequence). V lost 0 bases, J lost 1 base, and 4 bases lay in between. Written as DNA, the CDR3 is TGTGCCAGCAGCTTAGCTTCAAGCAATCAGCCCCAGCATTTT. It yields the protein CASSLASSNQPQHF.

The rearrangement joins TRBV19 to TRBJ2-3; TRBD2 aligns across 7 bases. J lost 4 bases, V lost 5 bases, and 12 bases had no gene match. The CDR3 extends over 16 amino acids. Germline CDR1 is LNHDA and CDR2 is SQIVND (reference sequence). CDR3 amino acids: CASSDTAGWRADTQYF. The CDR3 DNA reads as TGTGCCAGTAGTGATACAGCGGGATGGAGGGCAGATACGCAGTATTTT.

This clonotype was recorded a few times. CDR3 protein: CAWSPDANTGELFF. CDR3 coding DNA: TGTGCCTGGAGTCCAGACGCGAACACCGGGGAGCTGTTTTTT. The J gene is TRBJ2-2, the V gene TRBV30; D call uncertain. Germline V gene lookup returns CDR1 GTSNPN and CDR2 SVGIG (reference sequence). Trimming removed 2 bases at V and 0 bases at J, with 7 bases between. The length of the CDR3 is 14 residues.

This clonotype was counted a few times. CDR3 sequence: CSADGGFSSGANVLTF. CDR3 DNA: TGCAGTGCAGATGGAGGATTCTCCTCTGGGGCCAACGTCCTGACTTTC. This chain uses TRBV20-1 with TRBJ2-6; the D gene is possibly TRBD2 (5 bases). Trimming left V 6 bases short and J 0 bases short, with 15 bases between. The length of the CDR3 is 16 residues. The germline gives CDR1 DFQATT, CDR2 SNEGSKA (reference sequence).

This clonotype was counted many times. J is TRBJ2-2 and V is TRBV14, with a tentative D call TRBD1 (5 bases). The CDR3 runs 15 residues. Germline CDR1 SGHDN, CDR2 FVKESK. V was cut by 6 bases and J by 0 bases, with 11 bases left in between. CDR3 in DNA: TGTGCCAGCAGGGCCACAGGAGCGAACACCGGGGAGCTGTTTTTT. It yields the protein CASRATGANTGELFF.

J is TRBJ2-5 and V is TRBV11-3; D assignment may be TRBD1 or TRBD2 (5 bases each). V lost 0 bases, J lost 3 bases, and 17 bases lay in between. There are 17 residues in the CDR3. CDR1 is SGHNT, CDR2 YENEEA, per germline. CDR3 in amino acids: CASSLDLGTVTEETQYF. The CDR3 DNA reads TGTGCCAGCAGCTTAGATCTAGGGACCGTGACGGAAGAGACCCAGTACTTC.